Here is one T cell receptor (beta chain) with its context. The antigen is unknown. This sample is drawn from a study of shared clonotypes between healthy human individuals. Study-wide points: Naive subsets generally had larger estimated richness than memory subsets. Unshared clonotypes carried lower generation probabilities than those common to all four donors. What limited the represented genetic and exposure-history diversity was the small number of donors.

Terminally differentiated effector memory CD45RA+ cells were excluded by CCR7 positive selection of CD45RO-negative cells. This CDR3 comprises 16 residues. V shed 4 bases and J 0 bases; nucleotides not matched to a gene: 8. Looked up from germline, CDR1 is SGDLS and CDR2 is YYNGEE. Per the original data handling: Without quality scores, immunoSEQ junctional reads could not be filtered like full-length reads. The data were produced by immunoSEQ multiplex PCR, yet TCRdb's version contains in-frame clones alone and is incomplete. That table supplies the V and J calls and clone size; D and trimming were determined from the DNA. The sample has about 2.1 million clones; 85% to 95% are singletons.

The chain joins TRBV9 to TRBJ2-7; 9 bases are a match to TRBD1. This TCR was recovered from a man aged 18 to 30 in good health. Some clones in this sample may be carry-over from other donors' samples. Source material: naive CD8+ T cells from PBMCs. CDR3 nucleotide sequence: TGTGCCAGCAGCTCGGCCGGGACAGGGAGCTCCTACGAGCAGTACTTC. It is translated as CASSSAGTGSSYEQYF.